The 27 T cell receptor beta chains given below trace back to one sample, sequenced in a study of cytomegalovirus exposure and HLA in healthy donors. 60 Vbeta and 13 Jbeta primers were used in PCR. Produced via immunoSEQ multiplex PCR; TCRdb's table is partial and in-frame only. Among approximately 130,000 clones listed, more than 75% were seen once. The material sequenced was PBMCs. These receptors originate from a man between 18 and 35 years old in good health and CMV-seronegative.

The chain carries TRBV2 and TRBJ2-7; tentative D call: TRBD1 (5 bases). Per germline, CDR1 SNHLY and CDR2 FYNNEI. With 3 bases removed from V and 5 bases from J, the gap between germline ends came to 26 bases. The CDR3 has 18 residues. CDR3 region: CASSEVRVVARAINEQYF. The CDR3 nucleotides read TGTGCCAGCAGTGAGGTCAGGGTCGTTGCCCGGGCAATCAACGAGCAGTACTTC.

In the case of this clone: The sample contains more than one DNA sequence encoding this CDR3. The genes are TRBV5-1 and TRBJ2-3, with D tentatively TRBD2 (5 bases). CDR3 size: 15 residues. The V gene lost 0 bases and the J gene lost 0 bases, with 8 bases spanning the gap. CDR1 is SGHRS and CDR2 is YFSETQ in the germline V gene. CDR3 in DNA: TGCGCCAGCAGCTTGGGTGGCGGGAGCACAGATACGCAGTATTTT. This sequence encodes CASSLGGGSTDTQYF.

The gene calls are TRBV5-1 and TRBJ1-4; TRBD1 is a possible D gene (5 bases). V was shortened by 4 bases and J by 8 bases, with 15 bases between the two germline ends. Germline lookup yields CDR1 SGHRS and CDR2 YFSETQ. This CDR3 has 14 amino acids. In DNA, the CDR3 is TGCGCCAGCAGCGGGGGGACCCCAGGGGAAAAACTGTTTTTT. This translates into CASSGGTPGEKLFF. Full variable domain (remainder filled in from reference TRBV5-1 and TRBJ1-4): KAGVTQTPRYLIKTRGQQVTLSCSPISGHRSVSWYQQTPGQGLQFLFEYFSETQRNKGNFPGRFSGRQFSNSRSEMNVSTLELGDSALYLCASSGGTPGEKLFFGSGTQLSVL.

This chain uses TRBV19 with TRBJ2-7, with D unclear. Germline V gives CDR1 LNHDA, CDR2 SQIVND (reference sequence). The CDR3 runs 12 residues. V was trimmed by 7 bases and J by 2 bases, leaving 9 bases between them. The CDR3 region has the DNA TGTGCCAGTATGTCAGATACCTACGAGCAGTACTTC. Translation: CASMSDTYEQYF.

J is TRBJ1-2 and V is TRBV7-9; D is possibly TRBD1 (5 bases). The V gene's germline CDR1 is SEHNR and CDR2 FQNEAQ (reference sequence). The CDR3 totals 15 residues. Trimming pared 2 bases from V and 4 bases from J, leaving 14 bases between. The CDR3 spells CASSLPRGTFYGYTF. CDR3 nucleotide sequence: TGTGCCAGCAGCTTACCCCGCGGGACTTTCTATGGCTACACCTTC.

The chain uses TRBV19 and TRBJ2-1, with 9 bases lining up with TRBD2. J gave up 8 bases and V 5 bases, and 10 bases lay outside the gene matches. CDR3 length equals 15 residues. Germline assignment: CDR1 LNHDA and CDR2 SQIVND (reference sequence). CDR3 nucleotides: TGTGCCAGTAGTGCCCTCGCGGGGGGGCTGGATGAGCAGTTCTTC. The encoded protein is CASSALAGGLDEQFF. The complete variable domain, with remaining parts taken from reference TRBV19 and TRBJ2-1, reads DGGITQSPKYLFRKEGQNVTLSCEQNLNHDAMYWYRQDPGQGLRLIYYSQIVNDFQKGDIAEGYSVSREKKESFPLTVTSAQKNPTAFYLCASSALAGGLDEQFFGPGTRLTVL.

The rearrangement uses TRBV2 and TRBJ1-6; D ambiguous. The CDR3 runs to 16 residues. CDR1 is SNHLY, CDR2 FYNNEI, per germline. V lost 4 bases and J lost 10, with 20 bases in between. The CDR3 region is CASSGLEEGGISPLHF. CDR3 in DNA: TGTGCCAGCAGTGGATTAGAAGAGGGCGGTATCTCACCCCTCCACTTT.

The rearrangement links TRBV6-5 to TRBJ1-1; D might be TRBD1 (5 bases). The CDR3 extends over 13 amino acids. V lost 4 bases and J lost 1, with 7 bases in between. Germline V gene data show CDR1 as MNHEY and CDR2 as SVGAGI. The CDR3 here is CASSFTGNTEAFF. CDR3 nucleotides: TGTGCCAGCAGTTTTACAGGGAACACTGAAGCTTTCTTT.

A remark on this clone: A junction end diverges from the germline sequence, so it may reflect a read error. The CDR3 nucleotides read TGTTCCAGCAGCACCACCTCAGGGCCCCGGAATGAAAAACTGTTTTTT. It specifies CSSSTTSGPRNEKLFF. The chain is built from TRBV7-9 and TRBJ1-4; TRBD1 might be the D (5 bases). The CDR3 is made up of 16 amino acids. CDR1 is SEHNR and CDR2 is FQNEAQ in the germline V gene (reference sequence).

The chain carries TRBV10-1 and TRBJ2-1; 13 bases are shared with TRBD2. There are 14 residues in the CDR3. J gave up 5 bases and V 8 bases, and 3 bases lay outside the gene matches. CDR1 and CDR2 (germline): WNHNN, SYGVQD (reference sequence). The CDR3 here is CASPGTSGDNEQFF. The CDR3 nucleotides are TGCGCCAGCCCAGGGACTAGCGGGGACAATGAGCAGTTCTTC.

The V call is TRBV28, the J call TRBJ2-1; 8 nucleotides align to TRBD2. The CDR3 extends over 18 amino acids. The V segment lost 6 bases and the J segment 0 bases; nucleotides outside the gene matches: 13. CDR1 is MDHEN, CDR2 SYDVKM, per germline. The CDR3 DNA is TGTGCCAGCAGATCTAAAAGGACTAGCCAGAGCTCCTACAATGAGCAGTTCTTC. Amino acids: CASRSKRTSQSSYNEQFF.

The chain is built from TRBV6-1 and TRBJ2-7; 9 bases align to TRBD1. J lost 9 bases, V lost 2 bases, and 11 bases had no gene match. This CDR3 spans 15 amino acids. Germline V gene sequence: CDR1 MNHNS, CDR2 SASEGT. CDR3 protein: CASSEPGQGMVGQYF. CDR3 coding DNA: TGTGCCAGCAGTGAACCCGGACAGGGGATGGTTGGGCAGTACTTC.

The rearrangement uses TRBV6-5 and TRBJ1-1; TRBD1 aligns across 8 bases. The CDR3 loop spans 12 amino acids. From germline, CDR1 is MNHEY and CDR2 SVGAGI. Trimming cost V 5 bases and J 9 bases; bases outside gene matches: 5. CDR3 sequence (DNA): TGTGCCAGCAGTGGAAGACAGGGGCAAGCTTTCTTT. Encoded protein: CASSGRQGQAFF.

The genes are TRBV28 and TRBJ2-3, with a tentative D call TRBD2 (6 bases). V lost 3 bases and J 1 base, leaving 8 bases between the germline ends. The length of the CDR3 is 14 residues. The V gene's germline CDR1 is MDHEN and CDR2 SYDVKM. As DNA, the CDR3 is TGTGCCAGCAGTTTTGGAGGGGGCACAGATACGCAGTATTTT. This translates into CASSFGGGTDTQYF.

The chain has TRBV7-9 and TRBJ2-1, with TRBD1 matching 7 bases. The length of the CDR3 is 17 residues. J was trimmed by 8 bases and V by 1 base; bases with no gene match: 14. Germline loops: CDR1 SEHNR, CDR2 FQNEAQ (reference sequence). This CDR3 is CASSLGNSVQGGDEQFF. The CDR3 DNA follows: TGTGCCAGCAGCTTAGGCAATAGCGTCCAAGGGGGCGATGAGCAGTTCTTC.

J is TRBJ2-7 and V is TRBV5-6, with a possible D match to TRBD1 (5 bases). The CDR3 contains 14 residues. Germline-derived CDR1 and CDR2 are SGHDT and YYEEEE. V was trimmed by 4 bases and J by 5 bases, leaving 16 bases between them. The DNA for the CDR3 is TGTGCCAGCAGCCTACAGGTCGTTGGGAACGAGCAGTACTTC. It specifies CASSLQVVGNEQYF. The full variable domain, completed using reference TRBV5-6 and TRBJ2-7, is DAGVTQSPTHLIKTRGQQVTLRCSPKSGHDTVSWYQQALGQGPQFIFQYYEEEERQRGNFPDRFSGHQFPNYSSELNVNALLLGDSALYLCASSLQVVGNEQYFGPGTRLTVT.

In DNA, the CDR3 is TGTGCCAGCAGTGACACTCACCTCCCATCGGATACGCAGTATTTT. It encodes CASSDTHLPSDTQYF. The V and J genes are TRBV6-1 and TRBJ2-3; D remains ambiguous. V was trimmed by 3 bases and J by 6 bases, leaving 16 bases between them. The CDR3 covers 15 residues. Germline V lookup: CDR1 MNHNS, CDR2 SASEGT.

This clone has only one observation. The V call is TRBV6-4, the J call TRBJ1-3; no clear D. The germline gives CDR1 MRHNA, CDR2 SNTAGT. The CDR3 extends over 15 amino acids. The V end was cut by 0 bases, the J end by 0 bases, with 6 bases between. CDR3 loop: CASSDSAHSGNTIYF. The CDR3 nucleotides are TGTGCCAGCAGTGACTCAGCGCACTCTGGAAACACCATATATTTT.

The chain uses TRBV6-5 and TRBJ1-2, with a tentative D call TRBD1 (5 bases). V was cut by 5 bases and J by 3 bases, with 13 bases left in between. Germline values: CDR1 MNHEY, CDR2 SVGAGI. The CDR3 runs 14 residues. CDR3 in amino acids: CASSPGWRDYGYTF. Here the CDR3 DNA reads TGTGCCAGCAGTCCAGGGTGGAGGGACTATGGCTACACCTTC.

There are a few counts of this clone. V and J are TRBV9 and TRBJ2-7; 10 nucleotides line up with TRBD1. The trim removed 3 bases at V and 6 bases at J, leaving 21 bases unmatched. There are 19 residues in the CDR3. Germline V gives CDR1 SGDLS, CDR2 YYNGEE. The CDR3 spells CASSDRSGQGRVSFVEQYF. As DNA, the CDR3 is TGTGCCAGCAGCGATCGATCGGGACAGGGGAGAGTTAGCTTCGTCGAGCAGTACTTC.

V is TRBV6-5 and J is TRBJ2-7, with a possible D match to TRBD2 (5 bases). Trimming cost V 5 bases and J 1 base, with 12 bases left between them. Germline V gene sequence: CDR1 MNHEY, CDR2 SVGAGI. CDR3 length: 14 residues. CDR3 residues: CASSLRGTSYEQYF. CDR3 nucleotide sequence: TGTGCCAGCAGTCTACGGGGAACTTCCTACGAGCAGTACTTC.

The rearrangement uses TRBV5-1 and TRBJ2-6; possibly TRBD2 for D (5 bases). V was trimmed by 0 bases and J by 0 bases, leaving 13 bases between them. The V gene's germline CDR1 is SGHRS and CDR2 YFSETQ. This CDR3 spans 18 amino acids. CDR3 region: CASSLGAVGFSGANVLTF. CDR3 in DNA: TGCGCCAGCAGCTTGGGAGCGGTGGGCTTCTCTGGGGCCAACGTCCTGACTTTC.

As DNA, the CDR3 is TGTGCCAGCAGCACCGGGACAGGCGCTGAAGCTTTCTTT. Its translation is CASSTGTGAEAFF. This chain uses TRBV9 with TRBJ1-1; TRBD1 matches 8 bases. The V and J ends lost 4 bases and 6 bases, in that order; junction bases with no gene match: 5. In germline, CDR1 is SGDLS, CDR2 YYNGEE. This CDR3 spans 13 amino acids.

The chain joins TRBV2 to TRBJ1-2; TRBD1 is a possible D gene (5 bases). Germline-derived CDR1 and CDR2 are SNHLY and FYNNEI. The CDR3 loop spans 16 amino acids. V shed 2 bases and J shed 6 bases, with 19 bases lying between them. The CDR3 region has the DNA TGTGCCAGCAGTGAAAGGGTAAAGCCAGGGAAAGATGGCTACACCTTC. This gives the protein CASSERVKPGKDGYTF.

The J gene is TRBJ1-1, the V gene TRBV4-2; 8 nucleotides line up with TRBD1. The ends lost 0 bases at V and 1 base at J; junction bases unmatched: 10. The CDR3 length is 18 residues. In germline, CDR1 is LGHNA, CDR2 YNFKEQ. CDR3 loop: CASSQDRTGGPPNTEAFF. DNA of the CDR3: TGTGCCAGCAGCCAAGATCGTACAGGGGGGCCCCCGAACACTGAAGCTTTCTTT.

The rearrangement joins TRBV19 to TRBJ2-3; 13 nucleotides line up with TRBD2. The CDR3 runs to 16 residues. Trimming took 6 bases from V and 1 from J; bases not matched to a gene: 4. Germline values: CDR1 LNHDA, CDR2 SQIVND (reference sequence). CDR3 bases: TGTGCCAGTAGCTCACTAGCGGGGGGGCGCACAGATACGCAGTATTTT. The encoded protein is CASSSLAGGRTDTQYF.

CDR3 DNA sequence: TGTGCCAGCTCACTATACAGGGAGTCGAACACTGAAGCTTTCTTT. Its protein product is CASSLYRESNTEAFF. V and J are TRBV18 and TRBJ1-1; possibly TRBD1 for D (6 bases). CDR3 size: 15 residues. The germline V gene has CDR1 KGHSH and CDR2 LQKENI. The ends were cut back, 4 bases at V and 1 base at J, with 13 bases in the middle.